A selection of T cell receptor beta chains follows, all from one sample in a study of control samples from healthy donors and cancer patients. Repertoires were generated with immunoSEQ multiplex PCR, while TCRdb's copy carries only in-frame clones and drops some. The repertoire has about 120,000 clones, over 90% of them found once; the top ten carry around 2.5%. Sequencing used blood. The receptors were gathered from a man between 25 and 39 years old in good health. Both conserved end residues are part of each CDR3. The D gene is left open where the match is weak. Only part of the rows carry a size: once, few, many, or a class if the clone is expanded.

J: TRBJ2-6
V: TRBV6-1
size: -
length: 18
D: TRBD1
CDR3: CASSELGTVASRANVLTF
DNA: TGTGCCAGCAGTGAATTAGGGACAGTAGCTTCTAGGGCCAACGTCCTGACTTTC

J: TRBJ1-6
V: TRBV6-6
size: -
length: 16
D: TRBD1
CDR3: CASSYRRDRGRSPLHF
DNA: TGTGCCAGCAGTTATCGCCGGGACAGGGGGCGTTCACCCCTCCACTTT

J: TRBJ2-3
V: TRBV29-1
size: few
length: 14
D: TRBD1
CDR3: CSAGDRTITDTQYF
DNA: TGCAGTGCCGGGGACAGGACTATCACAGATACGCAGTATTTT

J: TRBJ2-4
V: TRBV6-2/TRBV6-3
size: few
length: 15
D: -
CDR3: CASSPSRQGVNIQYF
DNA: TGTGCCAGCAGTCCCTCTCGACAAGGTGTAAACATTCAGTACTTC

J: TRBJ2-7
V: TRBV28
size: -
length: 14
D: -
CDR3: CASSFGGPTYEQYF
DNA: TGTGCCAGCAGTTTCGGGGGGCCGACCTACGAGCAGTACTTC

J: TRBJ1-3
V: TRBV7-9
size: -
length: 16
D: -
CDR3: CASSLGGSSSGNTIYF
DNA: TGTGCCAGCAGCTTGGGGGGGTCTAGCTCTGGAAACACCATATATTTT

J: TRBJ1-4
V: TRBV11-2
size: -
length: 15
D: TRBD1
CDR3: CASSTPDRANEKLFF
DNA: TGTGCCAGCAGCACCCCGGACAGGGCTAATGAAAAACTGTTTTTT

J: TRBJ2-1
V: TRBV6-1
size: -
length: 18
D: TRBD2
CDR3: CASSVASPGGRSDNEQFF
DNA: TGTGCCAGCAGTGTGGCCTCCCCGGGGGGGCGTTCGGACAATGAGCAGTTCTTC

J: TRBJ1-3
V: TRBV7-8
size: -
length: 14
D: -
CDR3: CASSSSPAGDTIYF
DNA: TGTGCCAGCAGCTCATCACCAGCCGGGGACACCATATATTTT

J: TRBJ1-2
V: TRBV5-1
size: -
length: 16
D: TRBD1
CDR3: CASGGYRDRGYYGYTF
DNA: TGCGCCAGCGGGGGATACCGGGACAGGGGGTACTATGGCTACACCTTC

J: TRBJ2-4
V: TRBV12-3/TRBV12-4
size: once
length: 12
D: -
CDR3: CASSLIVYIQYF
DNA: TGTGCCAGCAGTTTAATTGTATACATTCAGTACTTC

J: TRBJ1-6
V: TRBV5-1
size: -
length: 14
D: TRBD1
CDR3: CASSFWGQNSPLHF
DNA: TGCGCCAGCAGCTTCTGGGGACAGAATTCACCCCTCCACTTT

J: TRBJ2-3
V: TRBV24-1
size: -
length: 14
D: TRBD2
CDR3: CATSEQTSGDTQYF
DNA: TGTGCCACCAGTGAGCAGACTAGCGGAGATACGCAGTATTTT

J: TRBJ2-3
V: TRBV14
size: -
length: 16
D: -
CDR3: CASRPLSSGGTDTQYF
DNA: TGTGCCAGCAGGCCCCTATCTTCGGGGGGCACAGATACGCAGTATTTT

J: TRBJ2-2
V: TRBV9
size: -
length: 12
D: -
CDR3: CASSARGGELFF
DNA: TGTGCCAGCAGCGCCCGGGGCGGGGAGCTGTTTTTT

J: TRBJ2-1
V: TRBV5-1
size: -
length: 15
D: -
CDR3: CASSSDGGSYNEQFF
DNA: TGCGCCAGCAGCTCGGACGGGGGCTCCTACAATGAGCAGTTCTTC

J: TRBJ2-2
V: TRBV19
size: few
length: 14
D: -
CDR3: CASSLRGGTGELFF
DNA: TGTGCCAGTAGTCTCAGGGGAGGGACCGGGGAGCTGTTTTTT

J: TRBJ1-1
V: TRBV28
size: few
length: 14
D: -
CDR3: CASSLLAVRTEAFF
DNA: TGTGCCAGCAGTTTATTGGCGGTAAGGACTGAAGCTTTCTTT

J: TRBJ2-2
V: TRBV19
size: -
length: 16
D: TRBD1
CDR3: CASSARTGGLGGELFF
DNA: TGTGCCAGTAGTGCCAGGACAGGAGGTTTGGGCGGGGAGCTGTTTTTT

J: TRBJ1-2
V: TRBV9
size: -
length: 14
D: -
CDR3: CASSVDPQNYGYTF
DNA: TGTGCCAGCAGCGTAGATCCCCAAAACTATGGCTACACCTTC

J: TRBJ2-2
V: TRBV5-4
size: -
length: 14
D: -
CDR3: CASSPDSFTGELFF
DNA: TGTGCCAGCAGCCCGGACAGCTTCACCGGGGAGCTGTTTTTT

J: TRBJ1-1
V: TRBV18
size: -
length: 16
D: TRBD1
CDR3: CASSPPSSGTGTEAFF
DNA: TGTGCCAGCTCACCACCTTCATCCGGGACAGGCACTGAAGCTTTCTTT

J: TRBJ1-6
V: TRBV2
size: -
length: 14
D: TRBD1
CDR3: CASRQRTGNSPLHF
DNA: TGTGCCAGCAGACAGCGGACAGGGAATTCACCCCTCCACTTT

J: TRBJ2-7
V: TRBV19
size: -
length: 17
D: TRBD1
CDR3: CASKPTNTRTGRREQYF
DNA: TGTGCCAGTAAGCCTACCAACACCCGGACAGGTCGTAGGGAGCAGTACTTC

J: TRBJ2-3
V: TRBV5-1
size: -
length: 15
D: TRBD2
CDR3: CASSTGLAELDTQYF
DNA: TGCGCCAGCAGCACCGGACTAGCAGAGTTGGATACGCAGTATTTT

J: TRBJ1-4
V: TRBV9
size: -
length: 13
D: -
CDR3: CASSVSREEKLFF
DNA: TGTGCCAGCAGCGTCTCGAGGGAGGAAAAACTGTTTTTT

J: TRBJ1-3
V: TRBV5-5
size: -
length: 15
D: -
CDR3: CASSPTPSSGNTIYF
DNA: TGTGCCAGCAGCCCCACACCCAGCTCTGGAAACACCATATATTTT

J: TRBJ1-2
V: TRBV3-1/TRBV3-2
size: -
length: 14
D: TRBD1
CDR3: CASSQGQGATGYTF
DNA: TGTGCCAGCAGCCAGGGACAGGGGGCCACTGGCTACACCTTC

J: TRBJ2-1
V: TRBV18
size: -
length: 16
D: TRBD2
CDR3: CASSRLAGAGYNEQFF
DNA: TGTGCCAGCTCACGACTAGCGGGGGCGGGGTACAATGAGCAGTTCTTC

J: TRBJ1-1
V: TRBV27
size: -
length: 14
D: TRBD1
CDR3: CASSWGDRSTEAFF
DNA: TGTGCCAGCAGTTGGGGGGACAGGAGCACTGAAGCTTTCTTT

J: TRBJ2-3
V: TRBV18
size: -
length: 16
D: -
CDR3: CASSPDWMGKTDTQYF
DNA: TGTGCCAGCTCACCGGACTGGATGGGGAAGACAGATACGCAGTATTTT

J: TRBJ1-5
V: TRBV28
size: -
length: 14
D: -
CDR3: CASSLSQNRQPQHF
DNA: TGTGCCAGCAGTTTATCCCAGAATAGACAGCCCCAGCATTTT

J: TRBJ1-1
V: TRBV5-1
size: -
length: 14
D: -
CDR3: CASSFKGGNTEAFF
DNA: TGCGCCAGCAGCTTTAAAGGTGGGAACACTGAAGCTTTCTTT

J: TRBJ1-3
V: TRBV10-2
size: -
length: 16
D: -
CDR3: CASSESETDSGNTIYF
DNA: TGCGCCAGCAGTGAGTCTGAGACAGACTCTGGAAACACCATATATTTT

J: TRBJ1-6
V: TRBV7-2
size: -
length: 18
D: -
CDR3: CASSLEVAALSYNSPLHF
DNA: TGTGCCAGCAGCTTAGAGGTGGCAGCCCTCTCCTATAATTCACCCCTCCACTTT

J: TRBJ1-1
V: TRBV6-5
size: -
length: 13
D: TRBD1
CDR3: CASSNYDRVEAFF
DNA: TGTGCCAGCAGTAACTATGACAGGGTCGAAGCTTTCTTT

J: TRBJ2-5
V: TRBV7-6
size: -
length: 15
D: -
CDR3: CASSLNVGIQETQYF
DNA: TGTGCCAGCAGCTTAAACGTCGGGATACAAGAGACCCAGTACTTC

J: TRBJ1-1
V: TRBV7-9
size: -
length: 12
D: -
CDR3: CASSPPVGAAFF
DNA: TGTGCCAGCAGCCCCCCGGTGGGGGCTGCTTTCTTT

J: TRBJ2-3
V: TRBV7-9
size: -
length: 15
D: TRBD1
CDR3: CASSYDRGATDTQYF
DNA: TGTGCCAGCAGCTACGACAGGGGTGCGACAGATACGCAGTATTTT

J: TRBJ1-3
V: TRBV5-1
size: -
length: 16
D: -
CDR3: CASSLVGPGSGNTIYF
DNA: TGCGCCAGCAGCTTGGTAGGTCCTGGCTCTGGAAACACCATATATTTT

J: TRBJ2-3
V: TRBV30
size: -
length: 11
D: -
CDR3: CAWSSGDTQYF
DNA: TGTGCCTGGAGTTCAGGGGACACGCAGTATTTT

J: TRBJ1-2
V: TRBV3-1/TRBV3-2
size: -
length: 16
D: TRBD1
CDR3: CASSQDSAGGTYGYTF
DNA: TGTGCCAGCAGCCAAGATTCGGCAGGGGGGACCTATGGCTACACCTTC

J: TRBJ2-2
V: TRBV9
size: -
length: 16
D: TRBD2
CDR3: CASSAHTTSRSGELFF
DNA: TGTGCCAGCAGCGCTCATACGACTAGCCGGAGCGGGGAGCTGTTTTTT